The rows below give T cell receptor beta chains drawn from one sample of a study of blood T cell repertoires in COVID-19. Profiled with immunoSEQ multiplex PCR; TCRdb holds only in-frame clones, not every one. The sample records just under 50,000 clones, 79% being singletons. Material: peripheral blood. These receptors all stem from a man between 65 and 85 years old with acute or convalescent COVID-19. The CDR3 runs from the conserved cysteine through the conserved F or W. D genes are given only for firm matches. Size is omitted from some rows. Given values are once, few, many or a class for expanded clones.

TRBJ1-4 TRBD1 . TRBV3-1/TRBV3-2 CASSPHRQGVGEKLFF
TRBJ1-1 . . TRBV6-1 CASSELIQGTEAFF
TRBJ1-2 . . TRBV7-9 CASSREAGVGGYTF
TRBJ2-2 TRBD2 once TRBV3-1/TRBV3-2 CASSQGGLAPGELFF
TRBJ1-2 TRBD1 . TRBV6-6 CASRRQGPYGYTF
TRBJ2-1 TRBD2 once TRBV11-3 CASSLLLAGADEQFF
TRBJ1-5 . once TRBV27 CASSLTQGNDQPQHF
TRBJ2-2 TRBD2 . TRBV7-2 CASSLRLAGAPGELFF
TRBJ2-7 . many TRBV12-3/TRBV12-4 CASSQGPYEQYF
TRBJ2-3 TRBD2 . TRBV30 CAWSSGGARDTQYF
TRBJ1-4 . . TRBV7-8 CASSLDIRNEKLFF